This T cell receptor beta chain was profiled in a study of cytomegalovirus exposure and HLA in healthy donors. In germline, CDR1 is SGHVS, CDR2 FQNEAQ. The CDR3 spans 19 residues. Trimming left V 5 bases short and J 0 bases short, with 25 bases between. The PCR used 60 Vbeta and 13 Jbeta primers. Only in-frame clones appear in the TCRdb table, and some are missing; sequencing was by immunoSEQ multiplex PCR. This sample yields over 120,000 clones, of which about three quarters are seen a single time; nearly 4% belongs to the top ten. The chain carries TRBV7-8 and TRBJ1-2; a weak D match, TRBD1 (6 bases). This receptor was taken from a male donor in good health and CMV-seronegative. The specimen sequenced was PBMCs. The CDR3 spells CASSMRTVYLARANYGYTF. In DNA, the CDR3 is TGTGCCAGCAGCATGAGGACAGTCTACCTGGCGAGAGCTAACTATGGCTACACCTTC. Using reference TRBV7-8 and TRBJ1-2 for the parts outside the CDR3, the full variable domain is GAGVSQSPRYKVAKRGQDVALRCDPISGHVSLFWYQQALGQGPEFLTYFQNEAQLDKSGLPSDRFFAERPEGSVSTLKIQRTQQEDSAVYLCASSMRTVYLARANYGYTFGSGTRLTVV.